This is a list of T cell receptor beta chains from one sample in a study of blood T cell repertoires in COVID-19. The assay was immunoSEQ multiplex PCR, and TCRdb's table has in-frame clones only and misses some. In the table there are 250,000 or so clones, around nine tenths of which are singletons. What was sequenced was PBMCs or T cells enriched from blood (not recorded which). The receptors were sampled from a woman aged 18 to 35 who had recovered from COVID-19. CDR3s leave out the opening cysteine and the closing phenylalanine or tryptophan.

V gene: TRBV19; CDR3 protein: ASKTSGRETQY
V gene: TRBV14; CDR3 protein: ASRTRMNTEAF
V gene: TRBV28; CDR3 protein: ATRQASGNTIY
V gene: TRBV28; CDR3 protein: ASSYANFNTQY
V gene: TRBV6-6; CDR3 protein: ASSYSSVTEAF
V gene: TRBV10-3; CDR3 protein: AISGRQGGMNTEAF
V gene: TRBV30; CDR3 protein: AWDPGISYGYT
V gene: TRBV11-3; CDR3 protein: ASSLDRLAGRTYNEQF
V gene: TRBV24-1; CDR3 protein: ATSDATGDLNTGELF
V gene: TRBV5-1; CDR3 protein: ASSYAHTGERETQY